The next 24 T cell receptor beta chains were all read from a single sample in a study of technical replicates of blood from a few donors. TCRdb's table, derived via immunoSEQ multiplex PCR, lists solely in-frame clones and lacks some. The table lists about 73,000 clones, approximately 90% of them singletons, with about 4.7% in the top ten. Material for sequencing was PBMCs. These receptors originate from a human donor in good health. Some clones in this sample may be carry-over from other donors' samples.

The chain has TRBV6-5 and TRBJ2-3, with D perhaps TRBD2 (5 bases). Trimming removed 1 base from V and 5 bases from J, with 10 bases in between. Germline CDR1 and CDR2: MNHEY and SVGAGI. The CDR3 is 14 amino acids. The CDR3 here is CASSYFGLGDTQYF. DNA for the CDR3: TGTGCCAGCAGTTACTTCGGACTGGGAGATACGCAGTATTTT.

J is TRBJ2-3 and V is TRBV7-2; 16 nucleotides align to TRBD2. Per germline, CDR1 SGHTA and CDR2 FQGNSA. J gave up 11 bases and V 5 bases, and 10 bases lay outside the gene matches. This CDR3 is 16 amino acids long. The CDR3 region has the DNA TGTGCCAGCAGCACCGGGACTAGCGGGGGGGCCGGGAAGCAGTATTTT. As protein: CASSTGTSGGAGKQYF.

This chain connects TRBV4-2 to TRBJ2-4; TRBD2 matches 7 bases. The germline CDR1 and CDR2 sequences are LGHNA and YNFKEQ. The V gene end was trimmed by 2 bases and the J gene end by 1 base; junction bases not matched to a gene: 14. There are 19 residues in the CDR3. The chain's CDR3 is CASSQSSSGAFGAKNIQYF. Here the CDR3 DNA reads TGTGCCAGCAGCCAAAGTTCTAGCGGAGCTTTCGGGGCCAAAAACATTCAGTACTTC.

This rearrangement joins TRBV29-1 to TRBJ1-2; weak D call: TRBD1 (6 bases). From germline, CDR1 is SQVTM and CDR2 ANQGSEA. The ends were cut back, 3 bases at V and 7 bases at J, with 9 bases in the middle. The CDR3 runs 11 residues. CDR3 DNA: TGCAGCGTTGATCAGGGGTCTGGCTACACCTTC. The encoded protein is CSVDQGSGYTF.

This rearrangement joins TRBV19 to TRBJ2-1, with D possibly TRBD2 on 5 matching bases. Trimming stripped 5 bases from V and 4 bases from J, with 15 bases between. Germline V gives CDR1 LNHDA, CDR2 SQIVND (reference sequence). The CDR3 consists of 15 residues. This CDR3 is CASSPSLVPYNEQFF. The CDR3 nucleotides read TGTGCCAGTAGTCCATCACTAGTTCCGTACAATGAGCAGTTCTTC.

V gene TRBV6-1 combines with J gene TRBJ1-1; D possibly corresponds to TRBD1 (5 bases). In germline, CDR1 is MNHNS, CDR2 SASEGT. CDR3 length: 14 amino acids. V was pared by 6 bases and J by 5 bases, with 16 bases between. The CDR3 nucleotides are TGTGCCAGCAGGACATCGGGGGGAGGAACTGAAGCTTTCTTT. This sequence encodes CASRTSGGGTEAFF.

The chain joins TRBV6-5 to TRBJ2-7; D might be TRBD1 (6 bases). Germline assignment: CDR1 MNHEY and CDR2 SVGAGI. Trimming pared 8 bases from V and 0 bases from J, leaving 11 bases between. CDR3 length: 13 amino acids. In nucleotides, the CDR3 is TGTGCCAGCGGGGGCAGCTACTCCTACGAGCAGTACTTC. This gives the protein CASGGSYSYEQYF.

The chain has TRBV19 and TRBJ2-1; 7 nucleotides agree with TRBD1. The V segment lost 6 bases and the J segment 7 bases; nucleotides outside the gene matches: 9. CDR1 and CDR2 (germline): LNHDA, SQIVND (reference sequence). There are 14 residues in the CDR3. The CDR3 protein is CASRTGPAGNEQFF. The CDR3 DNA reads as TGTGCCAGTAGGACAGGGCCTGCGGGTAATGAGCAGTTCTTC.

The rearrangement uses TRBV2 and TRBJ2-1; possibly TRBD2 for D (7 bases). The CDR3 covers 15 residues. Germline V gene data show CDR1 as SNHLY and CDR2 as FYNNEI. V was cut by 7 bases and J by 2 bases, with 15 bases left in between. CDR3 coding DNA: TGTGCCAGCACCAAGGGGGGGATTCCCTACAATGAGCAGTTCTTC. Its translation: CASTKGGIPYNEQFF.

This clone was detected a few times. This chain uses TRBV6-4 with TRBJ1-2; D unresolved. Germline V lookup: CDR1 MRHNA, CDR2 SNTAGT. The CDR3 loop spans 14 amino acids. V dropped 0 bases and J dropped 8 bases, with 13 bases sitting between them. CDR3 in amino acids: CASSDSDLPGGYTF. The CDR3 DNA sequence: TGTGCCAGCAGTGACTCGGACCTCCCGGGGGGCTACACCTTC.

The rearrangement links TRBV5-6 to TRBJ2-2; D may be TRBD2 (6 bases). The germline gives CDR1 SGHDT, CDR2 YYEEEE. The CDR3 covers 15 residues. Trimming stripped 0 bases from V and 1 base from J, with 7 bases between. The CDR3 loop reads CASSLDGGNTGELFF. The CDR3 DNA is TGTGCCAGCAGCTTGGACGGGGGGAACACCGGGGAGCTGTTTTTT.

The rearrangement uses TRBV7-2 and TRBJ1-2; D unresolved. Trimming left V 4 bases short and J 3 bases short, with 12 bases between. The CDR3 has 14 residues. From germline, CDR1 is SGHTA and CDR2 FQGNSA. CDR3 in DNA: TGTGCCAGCAGCTCCCGCGGAGGGTACTATGGCTACACCTTC. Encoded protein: CASSSRGGYYGYTF.

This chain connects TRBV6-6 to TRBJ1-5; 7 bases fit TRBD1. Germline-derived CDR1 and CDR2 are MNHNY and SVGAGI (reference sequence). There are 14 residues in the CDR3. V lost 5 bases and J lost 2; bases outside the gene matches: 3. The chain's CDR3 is CASSIGQGNQPQHF. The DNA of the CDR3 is TGTGCCAGCAGTATTGGACAGGGCAATCAGCCCCAGCATTTT.

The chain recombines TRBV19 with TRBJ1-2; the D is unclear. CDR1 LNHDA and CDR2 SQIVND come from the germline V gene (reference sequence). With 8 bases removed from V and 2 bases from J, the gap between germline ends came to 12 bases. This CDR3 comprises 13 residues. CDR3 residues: CASSEPPNYGYTF. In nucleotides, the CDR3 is TGTGCCAGTTCAGAACCTCCGAACTATGGCTACACCTTC. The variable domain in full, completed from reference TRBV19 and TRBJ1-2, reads DGGITQSPKYLFRKEGQNVTLSCEQNLNHDAMYWYRQDPGQGLRLIYYSQIVNDFQKGDIAEGYSVSREKKESFPLTVTSAQKNPTAFYLCASSEPPNYGYTFGSGTRLTVV.

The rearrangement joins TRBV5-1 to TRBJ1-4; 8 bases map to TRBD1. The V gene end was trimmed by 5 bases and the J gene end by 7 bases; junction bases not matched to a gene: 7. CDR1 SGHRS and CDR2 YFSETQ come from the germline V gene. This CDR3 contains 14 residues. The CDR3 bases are TGCGCCAGCAGTACCGGACAGGGTGGTGAAAAACTGTTTTTT. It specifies CASSTGQGGEKLFF. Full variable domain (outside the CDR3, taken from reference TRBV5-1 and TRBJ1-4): KAGVTQTPRYLIKTRGQQVTLSCSPISGHRSVSWYQQTPGQGLQFLFEYFSETQRNKGNFPGRFSGRQFSNSRSEMNVSTLELGDSALYLCASSTGQGGEKLFFGSGTQLSVL.

This CDR3 is CASSIRSSDYGYTF. CDR3 nucleotide sequence: TGTGCCAGTAGTATAAGGAGCTCCGACTATGGCTACACCTTC. The genes are TRBV19 and TRBJ1-2; unclear D gene. The CDR3 consists of 14 residues. Between the trimmed V and J ends, which lost 2 bases and 3 bases, there was a span of 10 bases. Germline V gene data show CDR1 as LNHDA and CDR2 as SQIVND (reference sequence).

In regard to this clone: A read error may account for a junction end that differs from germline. DNA of the CDR3: TGTGCCAGTAGTACCGCGACCGGGACTAGCAGAGATACGCAGTATTTT. Its protein is CASSTATGTSRDTQYF. The rearrangement uses TRBV19 and TRBJ2-3, with 9 bases fitting TRBD2. The CDR3 runs to 16 residues. Germline CDR1 and CDR2: LNHDA and SQIVND (reference sequence).

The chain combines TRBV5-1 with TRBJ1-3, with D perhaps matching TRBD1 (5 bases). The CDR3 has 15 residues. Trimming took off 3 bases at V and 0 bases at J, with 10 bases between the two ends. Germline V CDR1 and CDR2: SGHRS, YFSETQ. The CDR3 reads CASSSDTSSGNTIYF. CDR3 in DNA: TGCGCCAGCAGCTCGGACACCAGCTCTGGAAACACCATATATTTT. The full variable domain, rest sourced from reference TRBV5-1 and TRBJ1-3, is KAGVTQTPRYLIKTRGQQVTLSCSPISGHRSVSWYQQTPGQGLQFLFEYFSETQRNKGNFPGRFSGRQFSNSRSEMNVSTLELGDSALYLCASSSDTSSGNTIYFGEGSWLTVV.

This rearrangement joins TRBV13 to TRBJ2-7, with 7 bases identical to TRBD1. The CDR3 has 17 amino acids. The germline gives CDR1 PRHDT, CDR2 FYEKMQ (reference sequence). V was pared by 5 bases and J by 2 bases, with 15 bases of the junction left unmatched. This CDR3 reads CASSPIPPGQSTYEQYF. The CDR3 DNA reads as TGTGCCAGCAGCCCTATTCCCCCGGGACAGTCTACCTACGAGCAGTACTTC.

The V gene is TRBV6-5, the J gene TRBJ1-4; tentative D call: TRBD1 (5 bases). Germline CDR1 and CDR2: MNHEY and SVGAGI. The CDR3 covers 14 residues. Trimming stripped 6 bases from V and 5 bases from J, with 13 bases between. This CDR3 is CASSYQRQNEKLFF. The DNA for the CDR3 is TGTGCCAGCAGCTACCAGAGACAGAATGAAAAACTGTTTTTT.

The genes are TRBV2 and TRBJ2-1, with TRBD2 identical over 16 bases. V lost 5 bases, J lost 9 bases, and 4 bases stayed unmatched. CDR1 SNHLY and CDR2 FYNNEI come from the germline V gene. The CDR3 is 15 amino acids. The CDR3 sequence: CASSKGLAGGGEQFF. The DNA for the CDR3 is TGTGCCAGCAGTAAGGGACTAGCGGGGGGGGGTGAGCAGTTCTTC.

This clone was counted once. The CDR3 protein is CASRRPDRDTEAFF. The CDR3 bases are TGTGCCAGCAGAAGACCCGACAGGGACACTGAAGCTTTCTTT. The chain recombines TRBV6-5 with TRBJ1-1, with 7 bases fitting TRBD1. The germline gives CDR1 MNHEY, CDR2 SVGAGI. This CDR3 region has 14 residues. V lost 6 bases, J lost 3 bases, and 7 bases stayed unmatched.

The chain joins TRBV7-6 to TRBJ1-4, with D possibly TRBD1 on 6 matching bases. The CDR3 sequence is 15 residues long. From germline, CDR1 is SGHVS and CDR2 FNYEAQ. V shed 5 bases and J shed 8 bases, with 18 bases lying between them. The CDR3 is CASSASRRGGEKLFF. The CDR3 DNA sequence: TGTGCCAGCAGCGCCAGCAGGCGGGGGGGCGAAAAACTGTTTTTT.

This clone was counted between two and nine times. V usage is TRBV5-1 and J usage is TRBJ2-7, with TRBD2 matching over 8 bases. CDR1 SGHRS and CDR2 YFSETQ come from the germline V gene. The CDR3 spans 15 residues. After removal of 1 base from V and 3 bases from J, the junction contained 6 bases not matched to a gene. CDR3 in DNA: TGCGCCAGCAGCTTGTTGGGGCTAGCGGGCTACGAGCAGTACTTC. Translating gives CASSLLGLAGYEQYF.